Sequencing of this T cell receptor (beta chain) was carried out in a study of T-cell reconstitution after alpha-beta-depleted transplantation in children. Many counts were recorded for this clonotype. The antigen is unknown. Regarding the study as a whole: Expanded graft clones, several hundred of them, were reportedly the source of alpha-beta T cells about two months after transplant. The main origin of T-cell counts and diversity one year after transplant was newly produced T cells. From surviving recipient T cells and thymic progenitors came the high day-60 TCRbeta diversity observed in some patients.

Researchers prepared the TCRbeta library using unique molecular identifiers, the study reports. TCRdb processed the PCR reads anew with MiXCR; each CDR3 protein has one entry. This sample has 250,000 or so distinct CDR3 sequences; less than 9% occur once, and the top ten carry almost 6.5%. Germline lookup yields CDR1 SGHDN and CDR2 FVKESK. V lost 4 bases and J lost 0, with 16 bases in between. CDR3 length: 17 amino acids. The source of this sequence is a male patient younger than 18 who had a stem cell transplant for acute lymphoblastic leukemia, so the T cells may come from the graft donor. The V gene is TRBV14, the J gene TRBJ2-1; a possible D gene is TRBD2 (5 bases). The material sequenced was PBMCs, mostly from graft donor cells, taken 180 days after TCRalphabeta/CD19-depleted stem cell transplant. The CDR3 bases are TGTGCCAGCAGCCCACTACTAGACCCCTTCTCCTACAATGAGCAGTTCTTC. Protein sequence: CASSPLLDPFSYNEQFF.